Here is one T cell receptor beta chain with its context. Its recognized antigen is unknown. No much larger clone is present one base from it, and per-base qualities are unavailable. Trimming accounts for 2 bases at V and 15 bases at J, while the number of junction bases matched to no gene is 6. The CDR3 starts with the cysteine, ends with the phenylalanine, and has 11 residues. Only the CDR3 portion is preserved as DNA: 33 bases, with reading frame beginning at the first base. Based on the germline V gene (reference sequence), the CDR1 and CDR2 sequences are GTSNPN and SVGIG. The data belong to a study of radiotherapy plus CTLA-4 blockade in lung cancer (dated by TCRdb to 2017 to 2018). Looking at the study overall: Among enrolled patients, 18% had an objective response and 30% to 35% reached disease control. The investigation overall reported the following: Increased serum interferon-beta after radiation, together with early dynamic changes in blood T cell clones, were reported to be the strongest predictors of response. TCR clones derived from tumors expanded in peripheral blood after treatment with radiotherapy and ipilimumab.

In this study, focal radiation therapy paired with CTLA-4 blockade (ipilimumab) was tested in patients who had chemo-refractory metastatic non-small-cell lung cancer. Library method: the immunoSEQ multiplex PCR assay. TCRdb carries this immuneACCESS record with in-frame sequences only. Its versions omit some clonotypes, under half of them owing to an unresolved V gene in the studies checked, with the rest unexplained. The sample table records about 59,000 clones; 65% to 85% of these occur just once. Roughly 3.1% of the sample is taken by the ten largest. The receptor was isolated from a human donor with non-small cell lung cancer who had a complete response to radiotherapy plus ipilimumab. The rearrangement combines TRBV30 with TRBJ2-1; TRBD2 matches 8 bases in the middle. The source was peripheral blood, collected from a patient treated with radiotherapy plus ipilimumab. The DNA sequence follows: TGTGCCTGGAGTCCCGGGACTAGATGGTTCTTC. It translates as CAWSPGTRWFF.